This paragraph reports one T cell receptor (beta chain). Its antigen is not yet known. Base quality data are lacking; no much larger clone is found one base away. Library preparation used the immunoSEQ multiplex PCR assay. The multiplex PCR relied on a mix of 60 forward primers for TCR Vbeta segments and 13 reverse primers for TCR Jbeta segments. The CDR3 region of rearranged TCR beta genes was amplified from genomic DNA with a multiplex PCR assay. The Illumina HiSeq System was used to sequence the amplified TCR beta libraries as 87-base-pair reads. On the study's bioinformatics: A later analysis tallied around 82 million unique TCR beta chains across the roughly 610 repertoires, and approximately 12 million of those chains were shared by two or more donors. To remove PCR and sequencing errors, raw reads were error-corrected and collapsed into unique sequences using a nearest-neighbor algorithm that merged closely related sequences. Alignment of CDR3 sequences to IMGT reference sequences was used to assign V, D and J gene segments. For a sequence to be retained, a match of at least six nucleotides was required to both a V gene segment and a J gene segment. Rearrangements were classified as productive when the CDR3 lacked stop codons and remained in frame with V and J, and all other rearrangements were classified as non-productive. CDR3 was defined by IMGT convention, running from the second conserved V-encoded cysteine to the conserved J-encoded phenylalanine. In an earlier analysis of just under 600 of the donors, sequences lacking an unambiguous match to a single V gene segment were excluded. An earlier analysis of 550 to 650 of the donors classified V segments as functional when productive rearrangements were above 56.7% and as segregating when the standard deviation between donors was above 5%. A statistical classification framework was built to diagnose cytomegalovirus status from the catalog of TCR beta chain sequences. In a later analysis, TCR nucleotide sequences were compared against IMGT/GENE-DB human TR gene sequences so that V and J genes could be assigned. A later analysis assigned CDR3 sequences and most-parsimonious VDJ recombination scenarios with the TCRdist pipeline. In a later analysis, each TCR beta chain was defined by its CDR3 amino acid sequence together with its V-gene family, and reads lacking a unique V-gene family were excluded. A later analysis removed several hundred highly shared, low-generation-probability nucleotide sequences to deal with suspected cross-contamination and a sequencing artifact. In a later analysis, a clonal expansion index was calculated for each public chain from normalized within-repertoire ranks of inferred template counts. In a later analysis, generation probabilities were computed with a VDJ recombination model fitted to out-of-frame rearrangements, and the resulting probabilities were checked against IGoR. In a later analysis, hypergeometric tests were used to score TCR-TCR, TCR-HLA and TCR-CMV co-occurrence, with a repertoire-size bias correction applied to TCR pairs. In a later analysis, false discovery rates were estimated by permuting HLA or CMV assignments 20 times. In a later analysis, co-occurring TCRs were grouped using DBSCAN, with TCRdist sequence similarity added in when clustering inside HLA-allele-positive subsets. Repertoires with fewer than 30,000 or more than 120,000 public chains, plus five repertoires with anomalous nucleotide sharing, were excluded from co-occurrence clustering. TCRdb retrieved this table from immuneACCESS and kept in-frame rearrangements only. Not all clones are present; in checked studies, unresolved V genes account for under half, and no reason is known for the remainder. V and J calls and clone size are copied from that table; D and trimming were computed from the DNA. This sample gives about 120,000 clones in total; 60% to 85% of them show up just once. About 4.9% of the sample is held by the ten biggest clonotypes.

The cohort comprised some 680 healthy bone marrow donors. Cohort members were all nominally healthy when sampled, although unrecorded immune exposures were likely present. The donor tested CMV seropositive, placing the donor among the approximately 290 seropositive members of the cohort. Every donor gave a peripheral blood sample, and the peripheral blood mononuclear cells from that sample were used for TCR beta sequencing. Genomic DNA extraction from the blood cell samples was performed with the Qiagen DNeasy Blood Extraction Kit. The sample originates from a study of cytomegalovirus exposure and HLA in healthy donors listed by TCRdb under 2017. Study-level background: An earlier analysis of several hundred of the donors reported 250 to 350 Gb of sequence data and 117 million unique TCR beta sequences obtained from about 179 million T cells. About five DR-DQ haplotypes were handled as single units for association and clustering because linkage in the cohort was strong. Every discovery cohort repertoire had been produced on one sequencing platform. HLA typing included class I and class II loci at four-digit resolution. Using immunosequencing, the study profiled T cell repertoires from 666 subjects and related those repertoires to cytomegalovirus serostatus. Among the approximately 400 genotyped donors, about 83% belonged to the genetic ancestry cluster associated with self-reported Caucasian donors. In the later analysis, no new phenotypic data were used to find candidate immune exposures; instead, reliance was placed on TCR beta sequences and their occurrence across donors. Alongside the repertoire data, information on donor age, sex, ethnicity and CMV serostatus was compiled. Roughly 300 gigabases of sequencing data and around 80 million unique TCR sequences made up an early release that covered approximately 700 HLA-typed donors. The study combined high-throughput TCR immunosequencing, statistical association of individual TCRs with disease status, and machine learning to predict cytomegalovirus infection status. Typing coverage differed by locus: A, B, C, DRB1 and DQB1 were typed in roughly 620-630 donors, DQA1 in 500 to 550, DPA1 in some 600, and DPB1 in approximately 450. To study patterns of TCR occurrence, a later analysis re-analyzed previously published TCR beta repertoires from more than 550 donors and added high-resolution HLA genotyping. The study aimed to test whether cataloging public T cell receptors could reveal signatures of past pathogen exposure. An earlier analysis of 587 of the donors used high-throughput TCR beta sequencing to judge whether each TCR beta V gene segment behaved as functional or pseudogenic. A separate validation cohort of roughly 130 different subjects was used in addition to the approximately 670-subject first cohort. Across about 370 genotyped donors of the cohort, an average of about 240,000 unique TCR beta nucleotide sequences per donor were sequenced, and roughly 20% of those sequences were non-productive. A later genetic analysis used genome-wide SNP genotypes for about 65% of the 666 donors, treating that subset as a discovery cohort. Study-wide findings and limitations: The sequencing pipeline was judged likely to have produced a cluster of highly shared sequence variants as a technical artifact. A later analysis reported that several top co-occurrence clusters appeared linked to parvovirus B19, influenza, CMV and Epstein-Barr virus. This cohort had only TCR beta chains sequenced, and the lack of alpha or paired-chain data limited which features could be detected. A further reported finding was that TCR beta sequences accurately predicted the HLA-A and HLA-B alleles for most subjects in the first cohort. Linkage disequilibrium might explain the correlated functional status among segregating V segments, but an unknown experimental factor could not be excluded. In an earlier analysis of some 550 of the donors, most TCR beta V segments were observed in productive rearrangements about 90% or about 30% of the time, broadly matching IMGT annotations. The authors suggested that the approach could potentially be extended to other disease states and immunological phenotypes. CMV serostatus was the only immune exposure information available for the cohort. Strong co-occurrence of HLA alleles, especially DR and DQ, made assigning TCR associations to individual alleles difficult. A later genetic analysis associated a missense DCLRE1C variant with V-gene and J-gene trimming of TCR beta chains, and an independent cohort replicated the association. In a later analysis, the rate of TCR association differed among HLA loci, with DRB1 alleles having the most associated TCRs and HLA-C alleles having the fewest. Most CMV-associated TCR beta chains appeared to be HLA-restricted in a later analysis, and the HLA associations seemed to be driven largely by CMV exposure. In vitro tests confirmed that three of the cytomegalovirus-associated TCR beta chains recognize cytomegalovirus antigens. In both the original and validation cohorts, the classifier was reported to diagnose cytomegalovirus status with high specificity and sensitivity. Because HLA typing was unavailable for some donors at each locus, only the typed subset was used in association tests. Across donors, most TCR sequences were observed very rarely, whereas some public TCRs were present in many individuals. Specific HLA alleles were associated with 15,000 to 20,000 TCR beta sequences at a false discovery rate of 0.05 in a later analysis. Because counts were too low, about 15 rarely observed V segments, including chromosome 9 orphons, were left out of the earlier analysis of 587 of the donors. Compared with equally common non-associated chains, HLA-associated TCR beta chains in a later analysis were more clonally expanded and had lower generation probabilities. Sequencing depth was assumed to be roughly uniform across donors in the presence/absence analyses, though that assumption may not hold. Some IMGT-functional V segments, including TRBV6-2 and TRBV6-3, could not be told apart with the 87-base-pair reads, so those segments were excluded. The study listed 150 to 200 TCR beta chains as associated with cytomegalovirus. According to a later genetic analysis, donors in an Asian-associated ancestry cluster had fewer N-insertions in productive TCRs than the approximately 700-donor mean.

The CDR3 covers 14 residues, taking in both the cysteine and the phenylalanine. Solely the CDR3 DNA is kept, with 42 bases framed from the first base. CDR1 and CDR2 were assigned from the germline V gene as SGHVS and FQNEAQ. Trimming at the junction amounts to 5 bases on V and 1 base on J, and the germline ends lie 9 bases apart. The sequence is built from TRBV7-8 and TRBJ1-5; the D segment could be TRBD1, given 5 matching bases. Input material: PBMCs. The sequence was obtained from a middle-aged man in good health and CMV-seropositive. The CDR3 reads as follows: CASSAQESNQPQHF. In nucleotide form, the sequence is TGTGCCAGCAGCGCACAGGAGAGCAATCAGCCCCAGCATTTT.